This T cell receptor beta chain emerged from a study of early T cells in non-severe SARS-CoV-2 infection. By share, this clonotype counts as medium-sized. Germline values: CDR1 DFQATT, CDR2 SNEGSKA (reference sequence). Deletions cut 5 bases from V and 8 bases from J, with 19 bases between. The CDR3 is 14 residues long. Individual cDNA molecules carried attached unique molecular identifiers. In TCRdb, the 5' RACE reads were re-called with MiXCR into one record per CDR3 protein. Among roughly 60,000 distinct CDR3 sequences listed, roughly 5.3% were seen once. The specimen sequenced was whole blood. The sequence came from an adult who was a healthcare worker with PCR-confirmed SARS-CoV-2 infection or an uninfected control (not recorded which). The chain recombines TRBV20-1 with TRBJ2-1, with D perhaps matching TRBD1 (6 bases). The CDR3 spells CSALTQGRGDEQFF. Here the CDR3 DNA reads TGCAGTGCTCTTACACAGGGTAGAGGCGATGAGCAGTTCTTC.